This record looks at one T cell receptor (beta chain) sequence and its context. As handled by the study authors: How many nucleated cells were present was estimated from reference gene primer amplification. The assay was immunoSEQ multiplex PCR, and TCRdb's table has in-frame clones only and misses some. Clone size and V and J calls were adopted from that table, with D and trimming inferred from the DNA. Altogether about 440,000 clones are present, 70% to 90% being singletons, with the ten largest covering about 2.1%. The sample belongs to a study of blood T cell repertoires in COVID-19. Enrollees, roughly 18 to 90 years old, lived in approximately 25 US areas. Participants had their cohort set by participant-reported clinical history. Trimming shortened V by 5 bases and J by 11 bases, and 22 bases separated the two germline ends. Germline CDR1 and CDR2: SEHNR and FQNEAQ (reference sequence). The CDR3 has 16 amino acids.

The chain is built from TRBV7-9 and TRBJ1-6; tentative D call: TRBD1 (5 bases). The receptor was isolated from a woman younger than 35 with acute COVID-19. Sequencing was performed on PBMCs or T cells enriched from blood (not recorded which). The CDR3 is CASSPHPGGDVAPLHF. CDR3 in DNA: TGTGCCAGCAGCCCGCACCCGGGGGGGGATGTAGCACCCCTCCACTTT. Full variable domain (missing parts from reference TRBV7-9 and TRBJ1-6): DTGVSQNPRHKITKRGQNVTFRCDPISEHNRLYWYRQTLGQGPEFLTYFQNEAQLEKSRLLSDRFSAERPKGSFSTLEIQRTEQGDSAMYLCASSPHPGGDVAPLHFGNGTRLTVT.